This record covers a single T cell receptor (beta chain). Its antigen is unidentified. This entry comes from a study of cytomegalovirus exposure and HLA in healthy donors. Study conclusions and caveats: CMV serostatus was the only recorded immune exposure for donors. Clonal expansion was found to be greater in HLA-associated TCR beta chains than in equally common others in a later analysis.

Donors were ostensibly healthy at sampling, although undocumented immune exposures were probable. Both 60 Vbeta primers and 13 Jbeta primers went into the PCR. Sequencing was performed with immunoSEQ multiplex PCR; in TCRdb, only in-frame clones are kept and a portion is missing. In the table there are about 120,000 clones, more than 15% of which are singletons. Sequencing input: PBMCs. This receptor was taken from a female donor in good health and CMV-seropositive.

The DNA of the CDR3 is TGTGCCAGCAGTTTATCACCTCGTTGGGCGGGGAACACCGGGGAGCTGTTTTTT. Protein: CASSLSPRWAGNTGELFF. The chain employs TRBV27 and TRBJ2-2; tentatively, D is TRBD2 (5 bases). V lost 0 bases, J lost 1 base, and 15 bases lay in between. Germline V gives CDR1 MNHEY, CDR2 SMNVEV (reference sequence). This CDR3 has 18 amino acids.